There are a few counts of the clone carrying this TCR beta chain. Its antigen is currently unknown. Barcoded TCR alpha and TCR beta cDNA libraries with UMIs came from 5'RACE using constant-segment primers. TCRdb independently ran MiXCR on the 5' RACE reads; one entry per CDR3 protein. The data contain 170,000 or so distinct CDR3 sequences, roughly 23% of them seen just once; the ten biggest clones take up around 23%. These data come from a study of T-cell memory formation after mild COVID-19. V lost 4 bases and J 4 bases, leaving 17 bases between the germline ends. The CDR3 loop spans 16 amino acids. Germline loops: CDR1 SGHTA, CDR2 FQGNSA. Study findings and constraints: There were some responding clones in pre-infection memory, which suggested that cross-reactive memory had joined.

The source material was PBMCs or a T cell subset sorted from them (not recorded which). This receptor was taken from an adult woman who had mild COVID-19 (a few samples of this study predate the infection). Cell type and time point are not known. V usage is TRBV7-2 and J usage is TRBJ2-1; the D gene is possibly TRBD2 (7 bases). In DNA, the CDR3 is TGTGCCAGCAGCTCTAGCCGGGGGGCCATATACAATGAGCAGTTCTTC. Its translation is CASSSSRGAIYNEQFF.